Listed here are 5 T cell receptor beta chains from one sample, sequenced in a study of cytomegalovirus exposure and HLA in healthy donors. PCR used 60 Vbeta primers and 13 Jbeta primers. Repertoires were generated with immunoSEQ multiplex PCR, while TCRdb's copy carries only in-frame clones and drops some. The sample lists about 78,000 clones; less than 75% were seen once. The sequencing input was PBMCs. These receptors all stem from a man aged 30 to 45 in good health and CMV-seropositive.

This clone was recorded a few times. V gene TRBV9 combines with J gene TRBJ2-2, with 11 bases aligning to TRBD1. V shed 0 bases, J shed 6 bases, and the junction held 1 base outside the gene matches. The CDR3 is 15 residues long. Germline V gene data show CDR1 as SGDLS and CDR2 as YYNGEE. This CDR3 reads CASSVEGQGAGELFF. CDR3 bases: TGTGCCAGCAGCGTAGAGGGACAGGGGGCCGGGGAGCTGTTTTTT.

This clone was counted only a few times. The chain recombines TRBV2 with TRBJ2-7; 8 positions agree with TRBD1. The CDR3 is made up of 13 amino acids. CDR1 and CDR2 (germline): SNHLY, FYNNEI. J gave up 4 bases and V 6 bases, and 5 bases lay outside the gene matches. The CDR3 spells CASSDRGSYEQYF. The CDR3 coding sequence is TGTGCCAGCAGCGACAGGGGATCGTACGAGCAGTACTTC.

The V call is TRBV19, the J call TRBJ2-7, with D perhaps TRBD1 (7 bases). V was cut by 6 bases and J by 7 bases, with 13 bases left in between. The length of the CDR3 is 12 residues. Looked up from germline, CDR1 is LNHDA and CDR2 is SQIVND (reference sequence). The CDR3 spells CASRQGGGEQYF. The CDR3 coding sequence is TGTGCCAGTAGGCAGGGGGGCGGAGAGCAGTACTTC.

This clone was detected only a few times. The CDR3 region has the DNA TGCGCCAGCAGCCAAGATCTTGCTAGCGAGTACACAGATACGCAGTATTTT. This encodes CASSQDLASEYTDTQYF. The rearrangement joins TRBV4-3 to TRBJ2-3; a weak D match, TRBD2 (6 bases). Germline CDR1 is LGHNA and CDR2 is YSLEER. Trimming took off 0 bases at V and 2 bases at J, with 15 bases between the two ends. The CDR3 has 17 residues.

This clone showed up just a few times. The V call is TRBV2, the J call TRBJ2-5; a weak D match, TRBD1 (5 bases). The CDR3 has 16 amino acids. Germline-derived CDR1 and CDR2 are SNHLY and FYNNEI. V shed 0 bases and J shed 3 bases, with 14 bases lying between them. The CDR3 DNA follows: TGTGCCAGCAGTGAAGCCATGATAGGGGCAAAAGAGACCCAGTACTTC. This encodes CASSEAMIGAKETQYF.